Below, one T cell receptor beta chain is given with its context. This sample is part of a study of blood T cell repertoires in COVID-19. TCRdb's copy holds only in-frame clones and misses some; the assay was immunoSEQ multiplex PCR. The data hold roughly 90,000 clones, with 85% observed a single time. The CDR3 is 18 residues long. V shed 1 base, J shed 4 bases, and the junction held 12 bases outside the gene matches. CDR1 LNHNV and CDR2 YYDKDF come from the germline V gene (reference sequence). The chain has TRBV15 and TRBJ2-1; 8 bases map to TRBD2. Sequencing was performed on peripheral blood. The sequence was obtained from an elderly man with acute or convalescent COVID-19. CDR3 in amino acids: CATSRVGYSGTNYNEQFF. DNA of the CDR3: TGTGCCACCAGCAGAGTTGGATATAGCGGGACAAATTACAATGAGCAGTTCTTC.